Presented here are 17 T cell receptor beta chains from one specimen sequenced in a study of OX40 agonist ivuxolimab in advanced cancers. Sequenced by immunoSEQ multiplex PCR; TCRdb stores in-frame clones only, minus some. The sample lists some 130,000 clones, 93% occurring once. The specimen comprised CD4+ or CD8+ T cells sorted from blood, sampled in a trial of the OX40 agonist ivuxolimab. The receptors shown here come from an adult with an advanced solid tumor such as melanoma, head and neck, liver or kidney cancer.

This clone was seen a few times. The chain combines TRBV12-5 with TRBJ1-1, with D unresolved. The germline V gene has CDR1 LGHNT and CDR2 FRNRAP. V gave up 4 bases and J gave up 1 base, with 7 bases separating them. CDR3 length equals 13 residues. The CDR3 loop reads CASGWAGNTEAFF. CDR3 DNA sequence: TGTGCTAGTGGTTGGGCAGGGAACACTGAAGCTTTCTTT.

This chain joins TRBV6-6 and TRBJ2-7, with 9 positions matching TRBD1. This CDR3 has 15 residues. Germline trimming cut 6 bases from V and 5 bases from J; bases unmatched to any gene: 11. From germline, CDR1 is MNHNY and CDR2 SVGAGI (reference sequence). The CDR3 here is CASRLSGQGRDEQYF. As DNA, the CDR3 is TGTGCCAGCAGACTAAGTGGACAGGGGAGGGACGAGCAGTACTTC.

This clone was counted a few times. The chain has TRBV28 and TRBJ1-5; D is perhaps TRBD1 (5 bases). Germline CDR1 reads MDHEN; CDR2 reads SYDVKM. The CDR3 totals 15 residues. The V end lost 6 bases, the J end lost 0 bases, and 12 bases lay between the germline ends. The DNA of the CDR3 is TGTGCCAGCAGCGTATCAGGGATTAGCAATCAGCCCCAGCATTTT. It is translated as CASSVSGISNQPQHF. Combining the CDR3 with reference TRBV28 and TRBJ1-5 gives the whole variable domain DVKVTQSSRYLVKRTGEKVFLECVQDMDHENMFWYRQDPGLGLRLIYFSYDVKMKEKGDIPEGYSVSREKKERFSLILESASTNQTSMYLCASSVSGISNQPQHFGDGTRLSIL.

This chain links TRBV28 with TRBJ1-5; D possibly corresponds to TRBD1 (6 bases). This CDR3 is 14 amino acids long. The V gene's germline CDR1 is MDHEN and CDR2 SYDVKM. Trimming shortened V by 2 bases and J by 3 bases, and 8 bases separated the two germline ends. The CDR3, as DNA: TGTGCCAGCAGTTTAAGGGGGACCAATCAGCCCCAGCATTTT. It yields the protein CASSLRGTNQPQHF. The full variable domain, with the rest looked up from reference TRBV28 and TRBJ1-5, is DVKVTQSSRYLVKRTGEKVFLECVQDMDHENMFWYRQDPGLGLRLIYFSYDVKMKEKGDIPEGYSVSREKKERFSLILESASTNQTSMYLCASSLRGTNQPQHFGDGTRLSIL.

V and J are TRBV28 and TRBJ1-5; D uncertain. Germline V lookup: CDR1 MDHEN, CDR2 SYDVKM. The V and J ends lost 10 bases and 3 bases respectively, with 19 bases between them. This CDR3 contains 15 residues. The CDR3 coding sequence is TGTGCCACTACCCAGGCTTACGGATCCAATCAGCCCCAGCATTTT. Protein: CATTQAYGSNQPQHF.

The chain employs TRBV10-3 and TRBJ1-5, with unresolved D. V was trimmed by 2 bases and J by 8 bases, leaving 7 bases between them. The CDR3 length is 12 residues. CDR1 is ENHRY and CDR2 is SYGVKD in the germline V gene. CDR3 region: CAISEGLKPQHF. The CDR3 DNA follows: TGTGCCATCAGTGAGGGCCTTAAGCCCCAGCATTTT.

Worth noting for this clone: At one end, the junction sequence differs from germline, possibly due to a read error. This specimen includes other DNA sequences encoding the same CDR3. This CDR3 is CASSEVGTQNTGELFF. As DNA, the CDR3 is TGTGCCAGCAGTGAAGTGGGGACCCAAAACACCGGGGAACTGTTTTTT. V gene TRBV2 combines with J gene TRBJ2-2; the D call may be TRBD1 or TRBD2 (5 bases each). The V gene's germline CDR1 is SNHLY and CDR2 FYNNEI. The CDR3 has 16 residues.

This chain uses TRBV27 with TRBJ1-2, with D tentatively TRBD1 (5 bases). Germline loops: CDR1 MNHEY, CDR2 SMNVEV (reference sequence). V was pared by 2 bases and J by 5 bases, with 9 bases between. This CDR3 has 13 amino acids. Here the CDR3 DNA reads TGTGCCAGCAGTTTACGGGGGGGGTATGGCTACACCTTC. Its translation: CASSLRGGYGYTF.

The V call is TRBV6-5, the J call TRBJ1-2; D is uncertain. CDR1 MNHEY and CDR2 SVGAGI come from the germline V gene. This CDR3 spans 12 amino acids. With 6 bases removed from V and 4 bases from J, the gap between germline ends came to 9 bases. The CDR3 reads CASRSILYGYTF. The CDR3 nucleotides read TGTGCCAGCAGATCGATTCTCTATGGCTACACCTTC.

The chain employs TRBV5-1 and TRBJ2-7, with 10 bases fitting TRBD1. CDR1 is SGHRS, CDR2 YFSETQ, per germline. The CDR3 has 15 amino acids. The ends lost 4 bases at V and 5 bases at J; junction bases unmatched: 9. CDR3 region: CASSRGGTGDNEQYF. The CDR3 DNA is TGCGCCAGCAGCCGAGGGGGGACAGGGGACAACGAGCAGTACTTC.

The V and J genes are TRBV4-3 and TRBJ2-6; unclear D gene. The CDR3 is 15 residues long. V was pared by 1 base and J by 4 bases, with 8 bases between. The germline CDR1 and CDR2 sequences are LGHNA and YSLEER. CDR3: CASSQVGPGANVLTF. The DNA for the CDR3 is TGCGCCAGCAGCCAAGTGGGTCCCGGGGCCAACGTCCTGACTTTC.

The chain joins TRBV12-5 to TRBJ2-3; D gene uncertain. Germline V gene lookup returns CDR1 LGHNT and CDR2 FRNRAP. This CDR3 comprises 11 residues. The V gene lost 8 bases and the J gene lost 5 bases, with 8 bases spanning the gap. The CDR3 DNA reads TGTGCTAGTAGGGAACAAGATACGCAGTATTTT. Translation gives CASREQDTQYF.

This clone has just one count. The chain combines TRBV28 with TRBJ2-5; TRBD1 matches 7 bases. The CDR3 extends over 15 amino acids. Germline values: CDR1 MDHEN, CDR2 SYDVKM. J was trimmed by 5 bases and V by 4 bases; bases with no gene match: 10. CDR3: CASSSSSRGWETQYF. In DNA, the CDR3 is TGTGCCAGCAGTTCCTCCTCCAGGGGGTGGGAGACCCAGTACTTC.

The chain combines TRBV7-2 with TRBJ2-5, with D possibly being TRBD2 (5 bases). CDR1 is SGHTA and CDR2 is FQGNSA in the germline V gene. The CDR3 is 16 amino acids. Trimming removed 5 bases at V and 0 bases at J, with 16 bases between. In DNA form, the CDR3 reads TGTGCCAGCAGCGGCAGGACTGACTGGTACCAAGAGACCCAGTACTTC. It specifies CASSGRTDWYQETQYF.

This clone was counted once. V gene TRBV5-1 combines with J gene TRBJ2-3; D might be TRBD2 (6 bases). The CDR3 consists of 15 residues. Trimming removed 4 bases at V and 4 bases at J, with 16 bases between. From germline, CDR1 is SGHRS and CDR2 YFSETQ. CDR3 region: CASSPTSLMADTQYF. The CDR3 DNA reads as TGCGCCAGCAGCCCCACTAGCTTGATGGCAGATACGCAGTATTTT. Filled out from reference TRBV5-1 and TRBJ2-3, the complete variable domain reads KAGVTQTPRYLIKTRGQQVTLSCSPISGHRSVSWYQQTPGQGLQFLFEYFSETQRNKGNFPGRFSGRQFSNSRSEMNVSTLELGDSALYLCASSPTSLMADTQYFGPGTRLTVL.

For this clone: Relative to the germline gene, one junction end is altered; a read error may explain this. This chain uses TRBV5-4 with TRBJ2-7, with 13 positions matching TRBD2. This CDR3 has 16 amino acids. The V gene's germline CDR1 is SGHNT and CDR2 YYREEE (reference sequence). Here the CDR3 DNA reads TGTGCCAGCAGTTTGGGCCCGGGACTAGCGGGACCCGAGCAGTACTTC. Protein: CASSLGPGLAGPEQYF.

This clone was observed a handful of times. This chain uses TRBV7-9 with TRBJ1-2, with 7 bases identical to TRBD1. The CDR3 covers 14 residues. Germline trimming cut 10 bases from V and 0 bases from J; bases unmatched to any gene: 8. The germline CDR1 and CDR2 sequences are SEHNR and FQNEAQ (reference sequence). DNA for the CDR3: TGTGCCACACAAACAGGGGTAGCTAACTATGGCTACACCTTC. Protein product: CATQTGVANYGYTF. The full variable domain, in which reference TRBV7-9 and TRBJ1-2 provide the parts outside the CDR3, is DTGVSQNPRHKITKRGQNVTFRCDPISEHNRLYWYRQTLGQGPEFLTYFQNEAQLEKSRLLSDRFSAERPKGSFSTLEIQRTEQGDSAMYLCATQTGVANYGYTFGSGTRLTVV.